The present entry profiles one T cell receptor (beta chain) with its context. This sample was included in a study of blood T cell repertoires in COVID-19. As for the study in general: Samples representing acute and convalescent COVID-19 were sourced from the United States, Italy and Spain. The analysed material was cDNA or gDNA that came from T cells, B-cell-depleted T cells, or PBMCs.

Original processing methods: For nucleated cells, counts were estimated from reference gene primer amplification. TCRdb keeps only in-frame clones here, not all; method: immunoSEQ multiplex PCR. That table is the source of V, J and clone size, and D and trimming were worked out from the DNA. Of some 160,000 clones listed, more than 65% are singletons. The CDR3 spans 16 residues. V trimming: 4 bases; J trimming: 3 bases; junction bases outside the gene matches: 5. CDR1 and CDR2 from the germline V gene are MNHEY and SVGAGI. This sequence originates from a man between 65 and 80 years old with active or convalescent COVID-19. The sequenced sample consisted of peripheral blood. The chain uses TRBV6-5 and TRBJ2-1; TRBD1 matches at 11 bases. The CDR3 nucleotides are TGTGCCAGCAGTTCCTCCGGGACAGGGGGCTACAATGAGCAGTTCTTC. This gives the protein CASSSSGTGGYNEQFF.